The T cell receptor (beta chain) under discussion was sequenced for a study of CDR3 diversity in severe acne. From the PCR reads, TCRdb called clonotypes with MiXCR, one entry per CDR3 protein. Of around 91,000 distinct CDR3 sequences in the sample, 45% to 55% were seen once. This CDR3 has 14 amino acids. Germline V gene lookup returns CDR1 MGHRA and CDR2 YSYEKL. The V gene end was trimmed by 5 bases and the J gene end by 6 bases; junction bases not matched to a gene: 6. V gene TRBV4-1 combines with J gene TRBJ2-3; 9 nucleotides align to TRBD2. The receptor was derived from a male donor in good health, without acne. The source material was blood. The CDR3, as DNA: TGCGCCAGCAGCTTCGCGGGGGGGCGTGATACGCAGTATTTT. Residues: CASSFAGGRDTQYF.